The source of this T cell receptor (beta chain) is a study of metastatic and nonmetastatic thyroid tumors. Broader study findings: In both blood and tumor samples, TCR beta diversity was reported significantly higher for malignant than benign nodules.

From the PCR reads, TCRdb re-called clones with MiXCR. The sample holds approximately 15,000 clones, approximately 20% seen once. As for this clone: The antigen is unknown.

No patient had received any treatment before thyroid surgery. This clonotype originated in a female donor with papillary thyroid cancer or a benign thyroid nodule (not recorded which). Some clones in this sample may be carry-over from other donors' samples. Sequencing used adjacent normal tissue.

The CDR3, as DNA: TGTGCCAGCAGCTCCCGGGACAGGAGGGGCATGAACACTGAAGCTTTCTTT. Translated, it gives CASSSRDRRGMNTEAFF. The V call is TRBV11-2, the J call TRBJ1-1; 8 bases map to TRBD1. After removal of 4 bases from V and 0 bases from J, the junction contained 10 bases not matched to a gene. There are 17 residues in the CDR3. The germline CDR1 and CDR2 sequences are SGHAT and FQNNGV.